The table lists the clone carrying this T cell receptor beta chain with many counts. This record belongs to a study of identical twins. Between the trimmed V and J ends, which lost 6 bases and 6 bases, there was a span of 15 bases. Germline values: CDR1 SNHLY, CDR2 FYNNEI. This CDR3 contains 14 residues. Via MiXCR, TCRdb re-called the 5' RACE reads, giving one row per CDR3 protein. The sample contains approximately 280,000 distinct CDR3 sequences, roughly 8.6% of which appear only once. A further study also used this sample, focusing on yellow fever vaccine responses in identical twins.

V usage is TRBV2 and J usage is TRBJ1-5, with TRBD1 as a possible D gene (6 bases). The sequence came from a young woman in good health. The specimen sequenced was memory (CD45RO+) T cells sorted from blood. CDR3 protein: CASSPRGGGQPQHF. The CDR3 DNA reads TGTGCCAGCAGCCCCCGGGGGGGCGGTCAGCCCCAGCATTTT.